This T cell receptor beta chain was captured by sequencing in a study of OX40 agonist ivuxolimab in advanced cancers. Study overall: Of the patients, three showed partial responses, one with hepatocellular carcinoma and two with cutaneous melanoma.

Exclusion of a patient followed from autoimmune disease history or systemic immunosuppression. Baseline was the first blood sampling point, followed by cycle 4 day 1 and cycle 7 day 1. Study-wide points: Relatively little clonal expansion, among the lowest observed, appeared in partial responders at 0.1-3.0 mg/kg.

Assay: immunoSEQ multiplex PCR; the TCRdb copy retains only in-frame clones and omits some. Seen here are roughly 38,000 clones, roughly 90% observed once, and the top ten hold around 0.5%. The germline V gene has CDR1 ENHRY and CDR2 SYGVKD. This CDR3 spans 13 amino acids. V lost 6 bases to trimming and J lost 1 base, with 9 bases between them. This clone is a singleton in its sample. Its target is unknown. This specimen was CD4+ or CD8+ T cells sorted from blood, taken in a trial of the OX40 agonist ivuxolimab. The chain uses TRBV10-3 and TRBJ1-1, with D possibly TRBD1 on 6 matching bases. The clonotype was recovered from an adult with an advanced solid tumor such as melanoma, head and neck, liver or kidney cancer. The CDR3 nucleotides are TGTGCCATCAGGATACAGGGGAACACTGAAGCTTTCTTT. It encodes CAIRIQGNTEAFF.